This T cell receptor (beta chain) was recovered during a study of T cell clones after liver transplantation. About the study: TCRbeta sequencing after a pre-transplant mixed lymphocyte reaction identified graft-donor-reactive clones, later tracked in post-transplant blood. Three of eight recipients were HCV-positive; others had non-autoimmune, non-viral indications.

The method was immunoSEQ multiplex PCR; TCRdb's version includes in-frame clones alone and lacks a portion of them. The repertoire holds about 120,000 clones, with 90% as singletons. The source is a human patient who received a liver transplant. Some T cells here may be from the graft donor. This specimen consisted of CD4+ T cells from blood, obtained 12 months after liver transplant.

CDR3 sequence: CATAAREVSGYTF. The CDR3 DNA reads as TGTGCCACCGCGGCGAGGGAGGTTTCCGGCTACACCTTC. The chain links TRBV10-3 to TRBJ1-2; D remains unclear. The CDR3 is 13 residues long. Germline CDR1 reads ENHRY; CDR2 reads SYGVKD. V was clipped by 10 bases and J by 8 bases, with 20 bases between them.